Detailed here is one TCR beta chain. This entry comes from a study of technical replicates of blood from several donors. CDR1 and CDR2 from the germline V gene are SNHLY and FYNNEI. This CDR3 is built from 16 residues. Trimming removed 0 bases from V and 4 bases from J, with 12 bases in between. Libraries were prepared by immunoSEQ multiplex PCR; TCRdb keeps only in-frame clonotypes and omits some of them. Seen here are more than 90,000 clones, roughly 95% observed once, and the top ten hold roughly 0.3%. This TCR was recovered from a human donor in good health. The sample comprised T cells isolated from PBMCs. The V call is TRBV2, the J call TRBJ1-4, with D possibly being TRBD1 (5 bases). The CDR3 DNA reads as TGTGCCAGCAGTGAAGCAGGACCGGGGGGTAATGAAAAACTGTTTTTT. It translates to CASSEAGPGGNEKLFF.